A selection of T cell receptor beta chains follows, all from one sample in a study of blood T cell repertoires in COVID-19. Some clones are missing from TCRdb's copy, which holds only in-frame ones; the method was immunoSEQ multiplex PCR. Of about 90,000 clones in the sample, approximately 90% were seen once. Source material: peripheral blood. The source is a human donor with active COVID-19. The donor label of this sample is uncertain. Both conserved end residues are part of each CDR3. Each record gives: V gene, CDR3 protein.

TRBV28	CASSPPLQSMGYTF
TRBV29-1	CSVQLIQGASRYTF
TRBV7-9	CASSPVGQGVEKLFF
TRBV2	CASQGSVGYGYTF
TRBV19	CATQARTGGAGDGYTF
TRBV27	CASSSTGREGLIYYGYTF
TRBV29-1	CSVKGIEAFF
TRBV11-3	CASSVGQGVTTVQYF
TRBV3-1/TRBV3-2	CASSYIGGEKLFF
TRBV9	CASSGASNYGYTF
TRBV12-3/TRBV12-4	CASSLSGWYEQYF
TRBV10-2	CASRIRGRDYEQYF
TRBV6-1	CASSDGGGSNEKLFF
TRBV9	CASSPTLGQTNEQFF
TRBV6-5	CASSTSTGAGTEAFF
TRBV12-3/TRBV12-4	CALTGGMNTEAFF
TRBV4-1	CASSPFSTGVGNEQFF
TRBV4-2	CASSQGTAGGQETQYF
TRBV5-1	CASSVGGQGPNTEAFF
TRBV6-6	CASSYARGVMNTQYF
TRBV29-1	CSVEGGSGSYEQYF
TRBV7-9	CASTSGTGAVNGYTF
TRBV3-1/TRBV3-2	CASSGQSYEQYF
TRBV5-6	CASSLVAGGKTDTQYF
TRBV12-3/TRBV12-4	CASSPDGAGGVYF
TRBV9	CASSVVSGVGYTF
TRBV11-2	CASSTRRGLGANYGYTF
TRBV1	CTSRNPGGNEQFF
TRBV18	CASSPDPAGRTEAFF
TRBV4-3	CASSQHRDRGWTYNEQFF
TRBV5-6	CASSLNRLGGYTF
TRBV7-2	CASSLLTDTQYF
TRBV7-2	CASSPKRPPGGTQYF
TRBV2	CASSRDRVGDTQYF
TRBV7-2	CASSLSGGPGEDTQYF
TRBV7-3	CASSLQPDRATDTQYF
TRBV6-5	CASRGQSESNEQFF
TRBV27	CASSRTGEKLFF
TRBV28	CASSSAGYYGYTF
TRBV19	CASSESSYEQYF
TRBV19	CASSPEDSHNEKLFF
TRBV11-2	CASSLTRGGPPQHF
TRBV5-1	CASSLSLNEKLFF
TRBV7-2	CASSARTGNGNTIYF
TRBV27	CASSLLRSQPQHF
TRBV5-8	CASSLTGNTDTQYF
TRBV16	CASSQGVGSSPLHF
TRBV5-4	CASSSIGTGDIYGYTF
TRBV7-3	CASSFRQGARLNTGELFF
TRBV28	CASSVPPGTEAFF
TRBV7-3	CASSRGGRETQYF
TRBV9	CASSEGHGQGLYEQYF
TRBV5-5	CASSFKETQYF
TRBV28	CASRTGTGYNEQFF
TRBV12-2	CASRPRTGGCGYTF